This T cell receptor (beta chain) is drawn from a study of early T cells in non-severe SARS-CoV-2 infection. Study information: Whole-blood bulk RNA, unsorted, was sequenced, and chains were unpaired.

Unique molecular identifiers (one per individual cDNA molecule) were attached. TCRdb re-derived calls from the 5' RACE reads in MiXCR, one entry per CDR3 protein. Among some 40,000 distinct CDR3 sequences, over 3.5% were seen once, and the ten largest hold 9% to 10%. This clonotype was counted many times. The germline gives CDR1 SQVTM, CDR2 ANQGSEA. With 4 bases removed from V and 6 bases from J, the gap between germline ends came to 19 bases. The CDR3 length is 15 residues. This TCR was recovered from an adult who was a healthcare worker with PCR-confirmed SARS-CoV-2 infection or an uninfected control (not recorded which). The V gene is TRBV29-1, the J gene TRBJ2-1, with D tentatively TRBD2 (6 bases). The specimen was whole blood. Written as DNA, the CDR3 is TGCAGCGTTGGATCCCGGACTACACTGTTCAATGAGCAGTTCTTC. Translation gives CSVGSRTTLFNEQFF.